This record covers a single TCR beta chain. Data came from immunoSEQ multiplex PCR; TCRdb stores just in-frame clones and leaves some out. This sample has about 150,000 clones, with 90% found just once. The CDR3 is 14 amino acids. Trimming left V 0 bases short and J 2 bases short, with 8 bases between. Germline V gene lookup returns CDR1 SGHDT and CDR2 YYEEEE. The record originates from a study of T cell responses to AZD1222 COVID-19 vaccine. This specimen consisted of peripheral blood, obtained on day 0 of AZD1222 vaccination. This receptor was taken from an adult in good health. V and J are TRBV5-6 and TRBJ2-5, with D possibly TRBD2 on 5 matching bases. Here the CDR3 reads CASSLVGRQETQYF. CDR3 bases: TGTGCCAGCAGCTTGGTTGGGAGACAAGAGACCCAGTACTTC.